This T cell receptor beta chain was profiled in a study of CD8 T cells in Susac syndrome. RNA in amounts of about 0.5 to 1 ug was reverse transcribed with random hexamers. The amplification used immunoSEQ multiplex PCR on TCR beta CDR3; it spanned 54 Vbeta and 13 Jbeta. TCRdb used MiXCR to reprocess the immunoSEQ multiplex PCR reads, holding one entry per CDR3 protein. The data contain about 210,000 distinct CDR3 sequences, about 96% of them singletons. Negative isolation yielded CD4+ and CD8+ T cells, and FACS enriched TEMRA cells. Trimming removed 1 base at V and 5 bases at J, with 12 bases between. The germline V gene encodes CDR1 MDHEN and CDR2 SYDVKM. The CDR3 is 15 residues long. In regard to this clonotype: Its antigen is undetermined.

Study-level points and caveats: Regarding the TCR sequencing and HLA analysis, the study admitted that a relatively small number of individuals were involved.

This clonotype originated in a human donor with multiple sclerosis. The specimen was CD4+ T cells from PBMCs. The V call is TRBV28, the J call TRBJ2-1, with a tentative D call TRBD1 (6 bases). For the CDR3, the DNA is TGTGCCAGCAGTTTATTACCCAGGGGACACAATGAGCAGTTCTTC. Translated, it gives CASSLLPRGHNEQFF.